This TCR beta chain was sequenced for a study of T cell responses to AZD1222 COVID-19 vaccine. With regard to this clone: Antigen specificity is unknown.

CDR1 MDHEN and CDR2 SYDVKM come from the germline V gene. CDR3 length: 11 amino acids. Deletions cut 8 bases from V and 6 bases from J, with 10 bases between. TCRdb's copy holds only in-frame clones and misses some; the assay was immunoSEQ multiplex PCR. Among about 150,000 clones listed, less than 95% were seen once. Study results and limitations: Donors were largely white British and mainly female; clonal diversity was possibly underestimated. Regions 160-218 and 743-854 dominated among vaccine-associated CD4 TCRs spanning spike. Repertoire sampling occurred only after the peak T cell response.

This sequence was found in an adult in good health. The sequenced sample was peripheral blood, obtained on day 0 of AZD1222 vaccination. This sequence joins TRBV28 and TRBJ1-1, with unresolved D. CDR3 loop: CASQSGAEAFF. In nucleotides, the CDR3 is TGTGCCAGCCAATCGGGCGCTGAAGCTTTCTTT.